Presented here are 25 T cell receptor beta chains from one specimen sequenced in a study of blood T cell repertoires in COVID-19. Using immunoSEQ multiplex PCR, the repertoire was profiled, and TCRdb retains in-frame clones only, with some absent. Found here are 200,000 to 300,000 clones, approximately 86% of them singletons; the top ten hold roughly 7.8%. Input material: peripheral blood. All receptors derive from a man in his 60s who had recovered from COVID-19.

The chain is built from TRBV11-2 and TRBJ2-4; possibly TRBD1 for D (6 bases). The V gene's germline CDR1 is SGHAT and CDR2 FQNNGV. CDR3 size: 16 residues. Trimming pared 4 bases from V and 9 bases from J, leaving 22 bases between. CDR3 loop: CASSWPGQSHSVIQYF. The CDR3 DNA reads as TGTGCCAGCAGCTGGCCGGGACAAAGCCATAGTGTCATTCAGTACTTC. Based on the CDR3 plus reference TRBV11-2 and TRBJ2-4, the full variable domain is EAGVAQSPRYKIIEKRQSVAFWCNPISGHATLYWYQQILGQGPKLLIQFQNNGVVDDSQLPKDRFSAERLKGVDSTLKIQPAKLEDSAVYLCASSWPGQSHSVIQYFGAGTRLSVL.

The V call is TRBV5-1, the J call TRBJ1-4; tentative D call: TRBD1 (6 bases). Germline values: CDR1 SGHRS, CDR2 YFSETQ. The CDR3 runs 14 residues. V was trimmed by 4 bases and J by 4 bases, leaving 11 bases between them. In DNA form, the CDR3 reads TGCGCCAGCAGCCAGGACAGCTTTAATGAAAAACTGTTTTTT. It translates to CASSQDSFNEKLFF.

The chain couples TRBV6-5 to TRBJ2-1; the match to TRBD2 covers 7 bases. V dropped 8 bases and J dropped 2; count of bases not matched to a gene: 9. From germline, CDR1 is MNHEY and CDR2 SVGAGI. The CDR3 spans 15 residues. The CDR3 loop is CASGEVGGTYNEQFF. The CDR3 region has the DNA TGTGCCAGCGGGGAGGTGGGGGGGACCTACAATGAGCAGTTCTTC.

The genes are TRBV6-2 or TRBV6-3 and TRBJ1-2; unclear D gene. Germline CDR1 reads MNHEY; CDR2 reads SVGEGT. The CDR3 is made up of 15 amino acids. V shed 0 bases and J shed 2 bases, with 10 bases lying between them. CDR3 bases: TGTGCCAGCAGTTACTCGCACATAGCCAACTATGGCTACACCTTC. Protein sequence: CASSYSHIANYGYTF.

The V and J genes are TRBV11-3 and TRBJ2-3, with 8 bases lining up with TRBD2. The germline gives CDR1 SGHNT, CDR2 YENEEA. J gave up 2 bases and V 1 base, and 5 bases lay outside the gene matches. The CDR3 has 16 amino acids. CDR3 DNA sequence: TGTGCCAGCAGCTTAGGGGTAGCGGGGACCACAGATACGCAGTATTTT. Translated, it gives CASSLGVAGTTDTQYF.

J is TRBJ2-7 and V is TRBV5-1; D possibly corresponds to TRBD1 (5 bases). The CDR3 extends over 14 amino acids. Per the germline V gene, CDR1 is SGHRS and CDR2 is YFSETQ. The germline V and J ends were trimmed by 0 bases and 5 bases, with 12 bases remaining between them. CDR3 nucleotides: TGCGCCAGCAGCTTGGAGGCTCAGGGTGACGAGCAGTACTTC. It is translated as CASSLEAQGDEQYF.

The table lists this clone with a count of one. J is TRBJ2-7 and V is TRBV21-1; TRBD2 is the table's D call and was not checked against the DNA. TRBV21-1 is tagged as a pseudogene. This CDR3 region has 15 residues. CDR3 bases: TGTGCCAGCAGCTATGGAACGGAGAGAACCTACGAGCAGTACGTC. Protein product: CASSYGTERTYEQYV.

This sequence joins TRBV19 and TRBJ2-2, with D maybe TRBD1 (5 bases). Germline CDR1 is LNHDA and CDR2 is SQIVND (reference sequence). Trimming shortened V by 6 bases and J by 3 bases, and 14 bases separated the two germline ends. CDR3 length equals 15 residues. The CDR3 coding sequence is TGTGCCAGTAGATGGTCAGGGCTACACACCGGGGAGCTGTTTTTT. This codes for CASRWSGLHTGELFF.

The DNA of the CDR3 is TGTGCCAGCACGTCGGGACAGGGTATCCACGAGCAGTACTTC. Residues: CASTSGQGIHEQYF. The chain employs TRBV27 and TRBJ2-7; 9 bases align to TRBD1. Germline lookup yields CDR1 MNHEY and CDR2 SMNVEV (reference sequence). CDR3 length: 14 amino acids. Losses at the gene ends were 7 bases for V and 5 bases for J; bases not matched to a gene: 9.

DNA for the CDR3: TGTGCCAGCAAGGGACTGAATAGCAATCAGCCCCAGCATTTT. Its translation: CASKGLNSNQPQHF. This chain uses TRBV2 with TRBJ1-5, with a weak D call TRBD1 (5 bases). V was cut by 7 bases and J by 0 bases, with 10 bases left in between. This CDR3 is built from 14 residues. Germline CDR1 is SNHLY and CDR2 is FYNNEI. Full variable domain (remainder filled in from reference TRBV2 and TRBJ1-5): EPEVTQTPSHQVTQMGQEVILRCVPISNHLYFYWYRQILGQKVEFLVSFYNNEISEKSEIFDDQFSVERPDGSNFTLKIRSTKLEDSAMYFCASKGLNSNQPQHFGDGTRLSIL.

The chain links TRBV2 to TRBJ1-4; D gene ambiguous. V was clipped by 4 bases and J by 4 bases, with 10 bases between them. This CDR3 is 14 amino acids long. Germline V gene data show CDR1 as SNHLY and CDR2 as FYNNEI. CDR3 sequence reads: CASSGGGYNEKLFF. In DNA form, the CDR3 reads TGTGCCAGCAGTGGAGGCGGATATAATGAAAAACTGTTTTTT.

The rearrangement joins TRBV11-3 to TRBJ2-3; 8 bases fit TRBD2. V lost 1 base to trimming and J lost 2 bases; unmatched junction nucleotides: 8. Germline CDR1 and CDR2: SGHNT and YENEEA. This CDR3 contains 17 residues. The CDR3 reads CASSLGEAGADTDTQYF. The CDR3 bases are TGTGCCAGCAGCTTAGGGGAAGCGGGGGCTGACACAGATACGCAGTATTTT.

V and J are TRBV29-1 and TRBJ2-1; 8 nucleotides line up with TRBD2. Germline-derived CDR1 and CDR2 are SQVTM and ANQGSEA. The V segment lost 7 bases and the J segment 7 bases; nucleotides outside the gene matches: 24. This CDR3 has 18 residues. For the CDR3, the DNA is TGCAGCGCCATATCCCGGGACGGACTAGCACAAAGGCGGAATGAGCAGTTCTTC. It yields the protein CSAISRDGLAQRRNEQFF.

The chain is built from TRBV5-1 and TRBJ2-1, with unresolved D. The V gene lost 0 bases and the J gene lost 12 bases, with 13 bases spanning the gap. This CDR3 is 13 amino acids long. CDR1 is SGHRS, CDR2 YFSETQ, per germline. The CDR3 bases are TGCGCCAGCAGCTTGGATTCGGTCCCGGGGCAGTTCTTC. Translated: CASSLDSVPGQFF.

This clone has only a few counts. CDR3 nucleotides: TGTGCCAGCAGAGCCGCGGTGACCGAGCAGTACTTC. It encodes CASRAAVTEQYF. The chain is built from TRBV6-6 and TRBJ2-7; D call uncertain. Germline CDR1 MNHNY, CDR2 SVGAGI (reference sequence). This CDR3 region has 12 residues. V lost 6 bases, J lost 6 bases, and 12 bases lay in between.

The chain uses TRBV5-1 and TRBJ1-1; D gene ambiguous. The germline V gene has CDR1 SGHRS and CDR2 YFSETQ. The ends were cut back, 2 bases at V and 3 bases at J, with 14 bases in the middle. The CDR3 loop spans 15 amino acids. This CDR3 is CASSFTPVSHTEAFF. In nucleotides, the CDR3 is TGCGCCAGCAGCTTTACCCCGGTGAGCCACACTGAAGCTTTCTTT.

The CDR3 DNA follows: TGTGCCAGCAGTTTCCCCGACAGGCGGCACGAGCAGTACTTC. Amino acid sequence: CASSFPDRRHEQYF. The chain couples TRBV27 to TRBJ2-7; D is perhaps TRBD1 (6 bases). CDR3 length: 14 amino acids. V was trimmed by 3 bases and J by 5 bases, leaving 14 bases between them. Germline V gives CDR1 MNHEY, CDR2 SMNVEV (reference sequence).

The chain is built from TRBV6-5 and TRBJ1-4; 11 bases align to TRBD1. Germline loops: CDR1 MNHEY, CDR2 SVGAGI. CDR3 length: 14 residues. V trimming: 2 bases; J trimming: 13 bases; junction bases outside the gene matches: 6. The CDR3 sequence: CASSYRDRGFRLFF. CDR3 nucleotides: TGTGCCAGCAGTTACAGGGACAGGGGGTTCAGACTGTTTTTT.

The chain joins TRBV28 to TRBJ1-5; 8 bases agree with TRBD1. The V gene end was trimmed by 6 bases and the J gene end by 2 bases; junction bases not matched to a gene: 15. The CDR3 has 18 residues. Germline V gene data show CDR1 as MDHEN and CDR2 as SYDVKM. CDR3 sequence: CASRARGQEYYGNQPQHF. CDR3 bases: TGTGCCAGCAGAGCTCGGGGACAGGAGTATTATGGCAATCAGCCCCAGCATTTT.

This chain's CDR3 is CASSPRTVGPDNSPLHF. The CDR3 bases are TGTGCCAGCAGCCCCCGGACAGTAGGGCCCGATAATTCACCCCTCCACTTT. The chain combines TRBV3-1 (or the pseudogene TRBV3-2) with TRBJ1-6, with D maybe TRBD1 (6 bases). This CDR3 is built from 17 residues. V lost 4 bases and J lost 5, with 18 bases in between. Germline V CDR1 and CDR2: LGHDT, YNNKEL (reference sequence).

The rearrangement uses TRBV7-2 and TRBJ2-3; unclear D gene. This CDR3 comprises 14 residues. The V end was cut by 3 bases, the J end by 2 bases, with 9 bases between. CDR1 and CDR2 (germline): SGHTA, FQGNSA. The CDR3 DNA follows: TGTGCCAGCAGCTTGTACATACCCACAGATACGCAGTATTTT. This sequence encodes CASSLYIPTDTQYF.

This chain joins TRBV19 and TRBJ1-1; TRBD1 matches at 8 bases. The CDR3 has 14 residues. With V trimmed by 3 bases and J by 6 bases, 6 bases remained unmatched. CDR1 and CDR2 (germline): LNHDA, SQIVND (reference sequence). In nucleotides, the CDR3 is TGTGCCAGTAGTATTGAGGACAGGGTGTCTGAAGCTTTCTTT. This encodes CASSIEDRVSEAFF. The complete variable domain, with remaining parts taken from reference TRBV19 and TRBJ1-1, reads DGGITQSPKYLFRKEGQNVTLSCEQNLNHDAMYWYRQDPGQGLRLIYYSQIVNDFQKGDIAEGYSVSREKKESFPLTVTSAQKNPTAFYLCASSIEDRVSEAFFGQGTRLTVV.

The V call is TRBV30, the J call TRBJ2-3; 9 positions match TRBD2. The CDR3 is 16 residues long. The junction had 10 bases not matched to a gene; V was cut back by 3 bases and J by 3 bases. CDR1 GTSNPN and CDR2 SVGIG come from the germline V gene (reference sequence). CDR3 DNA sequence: TGTGCCTGGAGAAGGTTAGCGGGGGTTCGGACAGATACGCAGTATTTT. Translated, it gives CAWRRLAGVRTDTQYF.

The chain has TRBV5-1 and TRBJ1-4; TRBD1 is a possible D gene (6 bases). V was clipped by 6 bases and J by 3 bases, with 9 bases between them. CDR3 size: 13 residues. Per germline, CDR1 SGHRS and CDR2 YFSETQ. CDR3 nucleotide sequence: TGCGCCAGCAAGACAGGACCTAATGAAAAACTGTTTTTT. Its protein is CASKTGPNEKLFF. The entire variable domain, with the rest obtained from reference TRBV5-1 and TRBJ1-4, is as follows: KAGVTQTPRYLIKTRGQQVTLSCSPISGHRSVSWYQQTPGQGLQFLFEYFSETQRNKGNFPGRFSGRQFSNSRSEMNVSTLELGDSALYLCASKTGPNEKLFFGSGTQLSVL.

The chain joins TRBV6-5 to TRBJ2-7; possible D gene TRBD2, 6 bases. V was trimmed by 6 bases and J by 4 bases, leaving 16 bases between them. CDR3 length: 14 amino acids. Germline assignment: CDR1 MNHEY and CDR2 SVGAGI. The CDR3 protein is CASRPGTALYEQYF. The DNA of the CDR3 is TGTGCCAGCAGACCCGGGACTGCACTTTACGAGCAGTACTTC.